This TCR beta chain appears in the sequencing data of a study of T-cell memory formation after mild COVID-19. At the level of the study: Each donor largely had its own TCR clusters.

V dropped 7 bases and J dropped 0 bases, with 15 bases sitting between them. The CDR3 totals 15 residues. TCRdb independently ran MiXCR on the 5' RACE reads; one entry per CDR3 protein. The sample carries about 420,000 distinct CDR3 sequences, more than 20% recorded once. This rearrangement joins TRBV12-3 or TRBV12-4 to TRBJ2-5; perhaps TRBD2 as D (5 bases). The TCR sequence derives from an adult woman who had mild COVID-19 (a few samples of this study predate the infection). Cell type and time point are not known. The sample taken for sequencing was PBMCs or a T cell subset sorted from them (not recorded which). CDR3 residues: CASTARGLDQETQYF. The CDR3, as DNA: TGTGCCAGCACCGCCCGCGGGTTGGACCAAGAGACCCAGTACTTC.